This T cell receptor beta chain is from a study of T-cell memory formation after mild COVID-19. Study background: TCR clusters were mostly confined to one donor each.

Each CDR3 protein is one row after TCRdb ran MiXCR on the 5' RACE reads. The data contain over 500,000 distinct CDR3 sequences, around 16% of them seen just once; the ten biggest clones take up about 7.4%. This clonotype showed up just a few times. The source of this sequence is an adult woman who had mild COVID-19 (a few samples of this study predate the infection). Cell type and time point are not known. Input material: PBMCs or a T cell subset sorted from them (not recorded which).

CDR3 in amino acids: CASSSQAGVADTQYF. The DNA of the CDR3 is TGTGCCAGCAGCTCCCAAGCGGGAGTAGCGGATACGCAGTATTTT. The V call is TRBV7-2, the J call TRBJ2-3; 8 bases map to TRBD2. In germline, CDR1 is SGHTA, CDR2 FQGNSA. The V and J ends lost 4 bases and 6 bases, in that order; junction bases with no gene match: 9. The CDR3 spans 15 residues.